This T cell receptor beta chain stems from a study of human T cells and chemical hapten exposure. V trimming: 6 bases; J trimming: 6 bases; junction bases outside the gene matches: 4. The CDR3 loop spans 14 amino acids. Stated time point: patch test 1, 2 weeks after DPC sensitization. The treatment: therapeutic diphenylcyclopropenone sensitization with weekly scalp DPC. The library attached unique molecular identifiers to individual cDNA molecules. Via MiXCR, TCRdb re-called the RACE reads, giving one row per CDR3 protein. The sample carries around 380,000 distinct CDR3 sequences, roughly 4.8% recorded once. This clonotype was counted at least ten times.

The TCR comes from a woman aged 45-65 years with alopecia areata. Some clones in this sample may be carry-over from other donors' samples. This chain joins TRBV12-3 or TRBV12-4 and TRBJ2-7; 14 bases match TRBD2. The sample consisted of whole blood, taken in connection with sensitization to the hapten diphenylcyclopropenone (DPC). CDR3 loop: CASSPGLAGAEQYF. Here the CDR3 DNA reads TGTGCCAGCAGCCCGGGACTAGCGGGAGCCGAGCAGTACTTC.